The 5 T cell receptor beta chains listed next were all sequenced from one sample in a study of technical replicates of blood from four donors. Sequencing was performed with immunoSEQ multiplex PCR; in TCRdb, only in-frame clones are kept and a portion is missing. The table includes 98,000 or so clones, 90% to 97% detected once. Sequenced: T cells isolated from PBMCs. Every receptor here comes from a human donor in good health.

The V gene is TRBV18, the J gene TRBJ2-3; 9 bases align to TRBD1. CDR1 is KGHSH, CDR2 LQKENI, per germline. The CDR3 totals 16 residues. With V trimmed by 1 base and J by 6 bases, 8 bases remained unmatched. The CDR3 sequence: CASSPREDRGADTQYF. The DNA for the CDR3 is TGTGCCAGCTCACCACGCGAGGACAGGGGAGCGGATACGCAGTATTTT. The whole variable domain, remainder taken from reference TRBV18 and TRBJ2-3, is NAGVMQNPRHLVRRRGQEARLRCSPMKGHSHVYWYRQLPEEGLKFMVYLQKENIIDESGMPKERFSAEFPKEGPSILRIQQVVRGDSAAYFCASSPREDRGADTQYFGPGTRLTVL.

The genes are TRBV28 and TRBJ1-1, with D hard to call. Germline CDR1 is MDHEN and CDR2 is SYDVKM. The CDR3 covers 14 residues. V was clipped by 6 bases and J by 4 bases, with 15 bases between them. DNA of the CDR3: TGTGCCAGCAGATATTCTAATTACGGCACTGAAGCTTTCTTT. Its translation is CASRYSNYGTEAFF.

V and J are TRBV5-1 and TRBJ2-1, with 9 nucleotides matching TRBD1. The germline gives CDR1 SGHRS, CDR2 YFSETQ. There are 16 residues in the CDR3. The V segment lost 1 base and the J segment 2 bases; nucleotides outside the gene matches: 4. The CDR3: CASSLTGQGPYNEQFF. DNA for the CDR3: TGCGCCAGCAGCTTGACGGGACAGGGCCCCTACAATGAGCAGTTCTTC.

The chain uses TRBV5-4 and TRBJ1-2; D not certain. The V end was cut by 2 bases, the J end by 0 bases, with 14 bases between. The germline V gene encodes CDR1 SGHNT and CDR2 YYREEE (reference sequence). This CDR3 comprises 16 residues. CDR3 residues: CASSLKPRRANYGYTF. The CDR3 nucleotides read TGTGCCAGCAGCTTAAAGCCGAGGAGGGCTAACTATGGCTACACCTTC.

The chain employs TRBV10-3 and TRBJ1-2; D is ambiguous. This CDR3 is 16 amino acids long. Germline V gene lookup returns CDR1 ENHRY and CDR2 SYGVKD. Trimming took off 0 bases at V and 5 bases at J, with 16 bases between the two ends. CDR3 sequence: CAISESSPLRSYGYTF. Written as DNA, the CDR3 is TGTGCCATCAGTGAGTCGAGTCCCCTGCGATCTTATGGCTACACCTTC.